These 23 T cell receptor beta chains were sequenced from one sample in a study of blood T cell repertoires in COVID-19. The repertoire was sequenced with immunoSEQ multiplex PCR; TCRdb's copy has only in-frame clones and lacks some. The table records under 250,000 clones, about 85% of them present only once. The sequenced material came from peripheral blood. These TCRs come from a man between 18 and 29 years old with active or convalescent COVID-19.

The chain is built from TRBV6-5 and TRBJ1-4; D unclear. Germline CDR1 MNHEY, CDR2 SVGAGI. This CDR3 spans 15 amino acids. V gave up 0 bases and J gave up 11 bases, with 16 bases separating them. The DNA of the CDR3 is TGTGCCAGCAGTTACTCTCCGACTACCATGTGGAAACTGTTTTTT. It specifies CASSYSPTTMWKLFF.

The rearrangement links TRBV6-5 to TRBJ1-5, with D possibly being TRBD1 (6 bases). The CDR3 length is 13 residues. V was shortened by 0 bases and J by 7 bases, with 7 bases between the two germline ends. Looked up from germline, CDR1 is MNHEY and CDR2 is SVGAGI. The CDR3 protein is CASSYSRGQPQHF. CDR3 DNA sequence: TGTGCCAGCAGTTACTCGAGGGGGCAGCCCCAGCATTTT.

This clone occurred once. CDR3 residues: CAWSVGGRGKYSGELFF. DNA of the CDR3: TGTGCCTGGAGTGTAGGTGGCAGGGGGAAGTATTCCGGGGAGCTGTTTTTT. This chain uses TRBV30 with TRBJ2-2, with 7 bases fitting TRBD1. CDR1 GTSNPN and CDR2 SVGIG come from the germline V gene (reference sequence). V dropped 0 bases and J dropped 6; count of bases not matched to a gene: 13. This CDR3 region has 17 residues. Full variable domain (remainder filled in from reference TRBV30 and TRBJ2-2): SQTIHQWPATLVQPVGSPLSLECTVEGTSNPNLYWYRQAAGRGLQLLFYSVGIGQISSEVPQNLSASRPQDRQFILSSKKLLLSDSGFYLCAWSVGGRGKYSGELFFGEGSRLTVL.

With respect to this clone: A junction boundary mismatches the germline segment, possibly from a read error. The chain recombines TRBV29-1 with TRBJ1-5; possibly TRBD1 for D (6 bases). Germline CDR1 is SQVTM and CDR2 is ANQGSEA. CDR3 size: 11 residues. The DNA for the CDR3 is TGCAGCGTTGAAGGAGGGCAGGGGCAGGATTTT. Translated, it gives CSVEGGQGQDF.

The CDR3 region has the DNA TGTGCCAGCAGCCAGGTCGGGACAGGGGCGATGGGTGCTTTCTTT. This encodes CASSQVGTGAMGAFF. The rearrangement links TRBV4-2 to TRBJ1-1, with 10 positions matching TRBD1. The germline V gene has CDR1 LGHNA and CDR2 YNFKEQ. The V segment lost 3 bases and the J segment 11 bases; nucleotides outside the gene matches: 12. This CDR3 spans 15 amino acids.

This chain joins TRBV5-1 and TRBJ2-5, with 8 bases lining up with TRBD2. The V and J ends lost 4 bases and 5 bases, in that order; junction bases with no gene match: 13. CDR3 length: 16 residues. Germline V gives CDR1 SGHRS, CDR2 YFSETQ. Here the CDR3 reads CASSELAGSRGETQYF. The CDR3 region has the DNA TGCGCCAGCAGCGAATTAGCGGGGTCAAGAGGGGAGACCCAGTACTTC.

This rearrangement joins TRBV14 to TRBJ1-2; perhaps TRBD1 as D (5 bases). This CDR3 is built from 14 residues. The germline V gene has CDR1 SGHDN and CDR2 FVKESK. With 4 bases removed from V and 5 bases from J, the gap between germline ends came to 14 bases. The CDR3 nucleotides are TGTGCCAGCAGCCCTCCAGGGTTGCTATATGGCTACACCTTC. Translated, it gives CASSPPGLLYGYTF.

With regard to this clone: The identical CDR3 is also encoded by other nucleotide sequences in the sample. This sequence joins TRBV18 and TRBJ1-1; 8 nucleotides agree with TRBD1. This CDR3 has 14 amino acids. CDR1 and CDR2 from the germline V gene are KGHSH and LQKENI. V gave up 3 bases and J gave up 2 bases; unmatched junction bases: 2. CDR3 region: CASSPTGVNTEAFF. In nucleotides, the CDR3 is TGTGCCAGCTCACCGACAGGGGTAAACACTGAAGCTTTCTTT.

CDR3 region: CATSPLAGKNTGELFF. CDR3 nucleotide sequence: TGTGCCACTAGCCCACTAGCGGGAAAAAACACCGGGGAGCTGTTTTTT. The genes are TRBV9 and TRBJ2-2, with 10 bases that match TRBD2. V shed 9 bases, J shed 2 bases, and the junction held 10 bases outside the gene matches. CDR3 length: 16 amino acids. The germline gives CDR1 SGDLS, CDR2 YYNGEE.

The CDR3 region is CASSVYPGNYEQYF. The CDR3 nucleotides are TGTGCCAGCAGCGTATACCCAGGGAACTACGAGCAGTACTTC. The V call is TRBV9, the J call TRBJ2-7, with D perhaps matching TRBD1 (5 bases). The CDR3 contains 14 residues. Trimming took 1 base from V and 3 from J, leaving 11 bases between them. The germline CDR1 and CDR2 sequences are SGDLS and YYNGEE. The full variable domain, with the rest looked up from reference TRBV9 and TRBJ2-7, is DSGVTQTPKHLITATGQRVTLRCSPRSGDLSVYWYQQSLDQGLQFLIQYYNGEERAKGNILERFSAQQFPDLHSELNLSSLELGDSALYFCASSVYPGNYEQYFGPGTRLTVT.

The rearrangement uses TRBV6-6 and TRBJ2-7; 9 nucleotides align to TRBD2. V lost 6 bases to trimming and J lost 7 bases; unmatched junction nucleotides: 13. Germline loops: CDR1 MNHNY, CDR2 SVGAGI (reference sequence). This CDR3 contains 15 residues. This chain's CDR3 is CASRPPNSGGGEQYF. CDR3 sequence (DNA): TGTGCCAGCAGACCACCCAATAGCGGGGGTGGTGAGCAGTACTTC.

The J gene is TRBJ1-3, the V gene TRBV28, with D unresolved. Germline V CDR1 and CDR2: MDHEN, SYDVKM. The length of the CDR3 is 13 residues. Trimming shortened V by 2 bases and J by 5 bases, and 7 bases separated the two germline ends. This CDR3 reads CASSLAGRNTIYF. In DNA form, the CDR3 reads TGTGCCAGCAGTTTAGCAGGAAGAAACACCATATATTTT.

The V call is TRBV11-2, the J call TRBJ2-3; D is possibly TRBD1 (5 bases). Germline V gene data show CDR1 as SGHAT and CDR2 as FQNNGV. The CDR3 consists of 14 residues. V was clipped by 6 bases and J by 1 base, with 11 bases between them. The CDR3 region is CASRGFRGTDTQYF. The CDR3 DNA follows: TGTGCCAGCAGGGGGTTCAGGGGCACAGATACGCAGTATTTT. The whole variable domain, remainder taken from reference TRBV11-2 and TRBJ2-3, is EAGVAQSPRYKIIEKRQSVAFWCNPISGHATLYWYQQILGQGPKLLIQFQNNGVVDDSQLPKDRFSAERLKGVDSTLKIQPAKLEDSAVYLCASRGFRGTDTQYFGPGTRLTVL.

This sequence joins TRBV7-2 and TRBJ1-2; no reliable D call. The CDR3 spans 17 residues. Germline-derived CDR1 and CDR2 are SGHTA and FQGNSA. Trimming shortened V by 1 base and J by 6 bases, and 21 bases separated the two germline ends. The CDR3 protein is CASSLESASAGAHGYTF. The CDR3 bases are TGTGCCAGCAGCTTAGAATCAGCATCGGCAGGTGCCCATGGCTACACCTTC.

The genes are TRBV7-2 and TRBJ2-5, with no clear D. The CDR3 runs 13 residues. CDR1 SGHTA and CDR2 FQGNSA come from the germline V gene. Trimming took 3 bases from V and 2 from J, leaving 7 bases between them. The DNA for the CDR3 is TGTGCCAGCAGCTTCTTTCAGCAAGAGACCCAGTACTTC. Protein sequence: CASSFFQQETQYF.

The genes are TRBV4-3 and TRBJ2-3; D unclear. V was clipped by 2 bases and J by 2 bases, with 11 bases between them. This CDR3 has 15 residues. Looked up from germline, CDR1 is LGHNA and CDR2 is YSLEER. CDR3 sequence: CASSQRRQNTDTQYF. The DNA of the CDR3 is TGCGCCAGCAGCCAAAGGCGACAAAACACAGATACGCAGTATTTT.

This chain links TRBV6-5 with TRBJ1-2; TRBD1 is a possible D gene (6 bases). The length of the CDR3 is 13 residues. V was trimmed by 5 bases and J by 2 bases, leaving 9 bases between them. The germline V gene has CDR1 MNHEY and CDR2 SVGAGI. This chain's CDR3 is CASSPGQNYGYTF. The CDR3 DNA reads as TGTGCCAGCAGTCCCGGACAGAACTATGGCTACACCTTC.

Only one count was recorded for this clone. The chain employs TRBV12-3 or TRBV12-4 and TRBJ1-2; 8 nucleotides align to TRBD1. Trimming cost V 8 bases and J 3 bases; bases outside gene matches: 5. The CDR3 length is 13 residues. The DNA of the CDR3 is TGTGCCAGCGGGGACAGGACGGACTATGGCTACACCTTC. It codes for CASGDRTDYGYTF.

The chain joins TRBV5-6 to TRBJ1-1; TRBD1 aligns across 7 bases. Looked up from germline, CDR1 is SGHDT and CDR2 is YYEEEE. This CDR3 spans 13 amino acids. The junction had 8 bases not matched to a gene; V was cut back by 1 base and J by 11 bases. For the CDR3, the DNA is TGTGCCAGCAGCTTGTTGTTGAGGGGGCTGGCTTTCTTT. Its protein is CASSLLLRGLAFF.

This clone was observed a handful of times. This chain connects TRBV13 to TRBJ1-6; 7 bases agree with TRBD1. The CDR3 sequence is 15 residues long. Germline CDR1 is PRHDT and CDR2 is FYEKMQ (reference sequence). Trimming removed 5 bases from V and 7 bases from J; junction bases left unmatched: 8. CDR3 residues: CASSTRTGLNSPLHF. DNA of the CDR3: TGTGCCAGCAGCACTAGGACAGGCTTAAATTCACCCCTCCACTTT.

The J gene is TRBJ1-2, the V gene TRBV5-1, with 12 bases that match TRBD1. V shed 4 bases and J 7 bases; nucleotides not matched to a gene: 2. Germline V gene data show CDR1 as SGHRS and CDR2 as YFSETQ. The CDR3 contains 13 residues. CDR3 sequence reads: CASSRDRGLGYTF. In DNA, the CDR3 is TGCGCCAGCAGCCGGGACAGGGGGCTTGGCTACACCTTC.

This sequence joins TRBV7-3 and TRBJ2-3; the D is unclear. CDR3 length: 12 residues. The V gene's germline CDR1 is SGHTA and CDR2 FQGTGA. V dropped 1 base and J dropped 10 bases, with 9 bases sitting between them. The DNA of the CDR3 is TGTGCCAGCAGCTTAAAACCAGGTCCGCAGTATTTT. This codes for CASSLKPGPQYF. Full variable domain (missing parts from reference TRBV7-3 and TRBJ2-3): GAGVSQTPSNKVTEKGKYVELRCDPISGHTALYWYRQSLGQGPEFLIYFQGTGAADDSGLPNDRFFAVRPEGSVSTLKIQRTERGDSAVYLCASSLKPGPQYFGPGTRLTVL.

V gene TRBV3-1 (or the pseudogene TRBV3-2) combines with J gene TRBJ1-2; a possible D gene is TRBD1 (5 bases). The V end was cut by 4 bases, the J end by 0 bases, with 18 bases between. Germline CDR1 LGHDT, CDR2 YNNKEL (reference sequence). The CDR3 extends over 17 amino acids. The CDR3 DNA sequence: TGTGCCAGCAGCCCTGAAGGCCAGGCCAGGGCTAACTATGGCTACACCTTC. It yields the protein CASSPEGQARANYGYTF.